The rows below give T cell receptor beta chains drawn from one sample of a study of cytomegalovirus exposure and HLA in healthy donors. The assay was immunoSEQ multiplex PCR, and TCRdb's table has in-frame clones only and misses some. The table lists about 120,000 clones, around 10% of them singletons. The sequencing sample was made of PBMCs. The source is a young man in good health and CMV-seronegative. Both conserved end residues are part of each CDR3. A D gene is named only where the DNA matches it firmly. Clone size is given for some rows only: seen once, a few or many times, or a class if the clone is expanded.

CDR3nt	CDR3aa	abundance	d_gene	j_gene	v_gene
TGCGCCAGCAGCCTAGGGGGGGCTGCAGCTGAAGCTTTCTTT	CASSLGGAAAEAFF	few	.	TRBJ1-1	TRBV5-1
TGTGCCAGCAGCCCCTCCCGGACCGGGGAGCTGTTTTTT	CASSPSRTGELFF	few	.	TRBJ2-2	TRBV11-2
TGTGCCAGCAGTGATGCTTTATTCGGCACTGAAGCTTTCTTT	CASSDALFGTEAFF	.	.	TRBJ1-1	TRBV6-5
TGTGCCAGCAGTTACTCGTGGGGAGGACAGGAATCCTTC	CASSYSWGGQESF	few	TRBD1	TRBJ1-2	TRBV6-5
TGTGCCAGCAGCTCGAAAGGGGTCGGTCAGCCCCAGCATTTT	CASSSKGVGQPQHF	.	.	TRBJ1-5	TRBV11-2
TGTGCCACAGGCCCAGGGACCGGGGAGCTGTTTTTT	CATGPGTGELFF	.	.	TRBJ2-2	TRBV30
TGTGCCAGCAGTCCCGGGACAGGGGGCTACACTGAAGCTTTCTTT	CASSPGTGGYTEAFF	.	TRBD1	TRBJ1-1	TRBV28
TGTGCCAGCAGCGGATTGACTACTAGCCCTAGCACAGATACGCAGTATTTT	CASSGLTTSPSTDTQYF	few	.	TRBJ2-3	TRBV11-2
TGTGCCAGCCGGCGGAGCACTGAAGCTTTCTTT	CASRRSTEAFF	.	.	TRBJ1-1	TRBV28
TGCGCCAGCAGACAGGATAGCGGAGTATCCTACGAGCAGTACTTC	CASRQDSGVSYEQYF	few	.	TRBJ2-7	TRBV5-1
TGTGCCAGCAGCTTTCATGGGCAGAGTGTGAACACCGGGGAGCTGTTTTTT	CASSFHGQSVNTGELFF	.	.	TRBJ2-2	TRBV7-8
TGTGCCAGCAGCGAGGACAAGGAGTCCAATGCTTTCTTT	CASSEDKESNAFF	few	.	TRBJ1-1	TRBV7-9
TGTGCCAGCAGTTCCCCTCGGAGGGACGCCTCCTACGAGCAGTACTTC	CASSSPRRDASYEQYF	few	.	TRBJ2-7	TRBV7-9
TGTGCCAGCAGCCCGTTAGCGGGGGGTCGGCACGAGCAGTACTTC	CASSPLAGGRHEQYF	.	TRBD2	TRBJ2-7	TRBV11-2
TGCGCCAGCAGCGGCACAGGAGACGCAACTAATGAAAAACTGTTTTTT	CASSGTGDATNEKLFF	few	.	TRBJ1-4	TRBV4-3
TGTGCCAGCAGTGCATATACCGGGACAGGGTCGGGTGAGCAGTACTTC	CASSAYTGTGSGEQYF	.	TRBD1	TRBJ2-7	TRBV6-1
TGCGCCAGCAGTGAGGACAGGGGGCTTTTAGATGAGCAGTTCTTC	CASSEDRGLLDEQFF	few	TRBD1	TRBJ2-1	TRBV10-1
TGTGCCAGCAGTTACTCCTCCACAGATACGCAGTATTTT	CASSYSSTDTQYF	.	.	TRBJ2-3	TRBV6-5
TGCAGCGTTGTTGTACAGGGCGGATACGAGCAGTACTTC	CSVVVQGGYEQYF	few	.	TRBJ2-7	TRBV29-1
TGTGCCAGCAGCGTACGACTGGCTAGCGGGAGCGCTGGGGCCAACGTCCTGACTTTC	CASSVRLASGSAGANVLTF	few	TRBD2	TRBJ2-6	TRBV7-9
TGTGCCAGCAGTGAAGCGCTAGCGGGTGGCTACGAGCAGTACTTC	CASSEALAGGYEQYF	.	TRBD2	TRBJ2-7	TRBV6-1
TGTGCCTTGGGACAGGGCGGGGAGACCCAGTACTTC	CALGQGGETQYF	few	TRBD1	TRBJ2-5	TRBV30
TGCGCCAGCAGCTTGGAGGGGGCCCGCTCCTACAATGAGCAGTTCTTC	CASSLEGARSYNEQFF	.	TRBD1	TRBJ2-1	TRBV5-1
TGCGCCAGCAGCCTCGGCACAGGGAAAGAGACCCAGTACTTC	CASSLGTGKETQYF	few	.	TRBJ2-5	TRBV5-1